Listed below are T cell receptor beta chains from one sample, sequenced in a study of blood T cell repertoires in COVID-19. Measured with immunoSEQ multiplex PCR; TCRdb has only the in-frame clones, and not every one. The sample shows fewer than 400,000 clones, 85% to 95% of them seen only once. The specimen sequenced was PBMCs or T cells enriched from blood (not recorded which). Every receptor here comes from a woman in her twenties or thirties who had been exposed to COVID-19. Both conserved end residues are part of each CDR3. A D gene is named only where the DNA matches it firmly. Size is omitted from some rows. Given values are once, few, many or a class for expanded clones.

CDR3nt: TGTGCCAGCAGAGGAGGACAGGGAGGGGGCTACACCTTC
CDR3aa: CASRGGQGGGYTF
d_gene: TRBD1
j_gene: TRBJ1-2
v_gene: TRBV5-5
abundance: -

CDR3nt: TGCAGCGTTAAAGCGGGGGGATTTTCCGGGGAGCTGTTTTTT
CDR3aa: CSVKAGGFSGELFF
d_gene: TRBD2
j_gene: TRBJ2-2
v_gene: TRBV29-1
abundance: -

CDR3nt: TGTGCCAGCAGCTTATCGCTTCCGGACACTTCGTTCTATGGCTACACCTTC
CDR3aa: CASSLSLPDTSFYGYTF
d_gene: -
j_gene: TRBJ1-2
v_gene: TRBV7-8
abundance: few

CDR3nt: TGCGCCAGCAGCTTGGGTTACAGGGGTTTAACTGAAGCTTTCTTT
CDR3aa: CASSLGYRGLTEAFF
d_gene: TRBD1
j_gene: TRBJ1-1
v_gene: TRBV5-1
abundance: -

CDR3nt: TGTGCCAGCAGCGTAGAGCCAGGCTCCACTGAAGCTTTCTTT
CDR3aa: CASSVEPGSTEAFF
d_gene: -
j_gene: TRBJ1-1
v_gene: TRBV9
abundance: -

CDR3nt: TGCGCCAGCAGCTTGGGGGACATCCTCTCTGGAAACACCATATATTTT
CDR3aa: CASSLGDILSGNTIYF
d_gene: -
j_gene: TRBJ1-3
v_gene: TRBV5-1
abundance: -

CDR3nt: TGTGCCACCGGGACTTCCCTAAACACTGAAGCTTTCTTT
CDR3aa: CATGTSLNTEAFF
d_gene: -
j_gene: TRBJ1-1
v_gene: TRBV2
abundance: -

CDR3nt: TGTGCCAGCAGCCCCGATGGGGGGGCCGGCGGGGAGCTGTTTTTT
CDR3aa: CASSPDGGAGGELFF
d_gene: -
j_gene: TRBJ2-2
v_gene: TRBV7-3
abundance: once

CDR3nt: TGTGCCAGCAGTCAGGGAGAGACCCAGTACTTC
CDR3aa: CASSQGETQYF
d_gene: -
j_gene: TRBJ2-5
v_gene: TRBV6-5
abundance: -

CDR3nt: TGTGCCAGCAGCTCCCTCCGTGAGCAGTTCTTC
CDR3aa: CASSSLREQFF
d_gene: -
j_gene: TRBJ2-1
v_gene: TRBV9
abundance: -

CDR3nt: TGTGCCAGCAGTACCCCGGGGGAAAATCGGGCTAATGAAAAACTGTTTTTT
CDR3aa: CASSTPGENRANEKLFF
d_gene: -
j_gene: TRBJ1-4
v_gene: TRBV11-3
abundance: -

CDR3nt: TGTGCCAGCAGCTTTAGGACTAGCGGGGCCTCCTACAATGAGCAGTTCTTC
CDR3aa: CASSFRTSGASYNEQFF
d_gene: TRBD2
j_gene: TRBJ2-1
v_gene: TRBV5-4
abundance: once

CDR3nt: TGCGCCAGCTCCGGATGGCAGCCTGGGACAACTGAAGCTTTCTTT
CDR3aa: CASSGWQPGTTEAFF
d_gene: -
j_gene: TRBJ1-1
v_gene: TRBV5-1
abundance: -

CDR3nt: TGTGCCAGCGGTCGAGTCCGGGGCTACACCTTC
CDR3aa: CASGRVRGYTF
d_gene: -
j_gene: TRBJ1-2
v_gene: TRBV6-5
abundance: -